This TCR beta chain originates from a study of cytomegalovirus exposure and HLA in healthy donors. This clone was recorded a few times. One junction end disagrees with the germline gene, perhaps due to a read error. Researchers ran the PCR with 60 Vbeta and 13 Jbeta primers. Measured with immunoSEQ multiplex PCR; TCRdb has only the in-frame clones, and not every one. The data hold 150,000 to 200,000 clones, with around 84% observed a single time. Germline loops: CDR1 SGHTA, CDR2 FQGTGA. CDR3 length equals 15 residues. The genes are TRBV7-3 and TRBJ2-1; TRBD1 is a possible D gene (5 bases). The sample consisted of PBMCs. This TCR came from a man between 18 and 29 years old in good health and CMV-seronegative. The CDR3 DNA is TGTGCCGGCAGCTTAGAGGCAGGGCCCTACAATGAGCAGTTCTTC. Its protein is CAGSLEAGPYNEQFF.